This T cell receptor (beta chain) was sequenced for a study of blood T cell repertoires in COVID-19 (dated by TCRdb to about 2020). For the study in its entirety: Samples covering the acute and convalescent phases of COVID-19 were provided by collaborators in the United States, Italy and Spain. The prospective study material was composed of cDNA or gDNA derived from T cells, B-cell-depleted T cells, or PBMCs. Subjects who had been exposed to COVID-19, were actively infected with it, or had recovered from it provided the deeply sampled blood TCRbeta repertoires that made up the dataset. The repertoires were released in a freely available public database meant as a resource for research on the immune response to SARS-CoV-2. Samples were obtained from the ongoing ImmuneRACE study (first 160 participants) and from 1,200 or so subjects provided by 6 global collaborators. Sample metadata almost always included a de-identified subject ID, COVID-19 status, age in years and sex. Where HLA class I and class II types were available, the types were taken from metadata supplied by the sample provider, not from assay-based typing.

Points on this clone: This receptor's antigen is unknown. Base quality data are lacking; no much larger clone is found one base away.

The immunoSEQ Assay, a bias-controlled multiplex PCR, was used to amplify TCRbeta CDR3 regions from genomic DNA. On the authors' methods: The number of nucleated cells in each sample was estimated from the amplification of reference gene primers within the assay. Sequence reads were collapsed and filtered to measure the absolute abundance of every unique TCRbeta CDR3 rearrangement. For each sample, productive Simpson clonality was calculated by taking the square root of Simpson's diversity index across productive rearrangements. TCRdb carries this immuneACCESS record with in-frame sequences only. Its versions omit some clonotypes, under half of them owing to an unresolved V gene in the studies checked, with the rest unexplained. The D gene and trimming were derived from the DNA, and the V and J assignments and clone size from that table. The sample yields some 130,000 clones; approximately 90% were counted once. Roughly 18% of the sample is held by the ten biggest clonotypes.

From the cysteine up to the phenylalanine, the CDR3 has a length of 16 residues. Kept here is only the CDR3 DNA, which spans 48 bases and is read in frame from base 1. CDR1 SEHNR and CDR2 FQNEAQ are derived from the germline V gene (reference sequence). V is trimmed back by 4 bases and J by 5 bases, and the junction contains 11 bases that no gene match accounts for. Overall study outcomes, separate from this receptor: The amount of clinical and demographic metadata varied by source and participant and was provided uncurated.

Each collaborating institution followed its own protocols to collect whole blood in K2EDTA tubes. For TCRbeta analysis, collaborator samples were shipped as frozen whole blood, as isolated PBMCs, or as DNA extracted from either sample type. The clonotype originates from a man aged 45-65 years with active or convalescent COVID-19. The rearrangement joined TRBV7-9 to TRBJ2-5, with 9 bases aligning to TRBD2. Sequenced: peripheral blood. The CDR3 loop reads CASSSTTLAGRETQYF. The nucleotide sequence reads as follows: TGTGCCAGCAGCTCTACGACTCTAGCGGGAAGGGAGACCCAGTACTTC.